These 5 T cell receptor beta chains share one sample of origin, sequenced in a study of shared clonotypes between healthy human individuals (dated by TCRdb to about 2020). Libraries were constructed by the immunoSEQ multiplex PCR assay. TCRdb limited this immuneACCESS table to in-frame rearrangements with V and J called. A share of clones is missing; checked studies link under half to unresolved V genes, and the rest is unexplained. Across this sample there are about 2.1 million clones, with about 93% seen only once. The biggest ten clones account for 1.5% to 2% of the sample. CD8 naive samples were obtained by positive selection for CCR7 among CD45RO-negative cells, yielding a CD45RA+CCR7+ population from which TemRA cells were excluded. The sample was naive CD8+ T cells from PBMCs. In the paper's terms, the cell subset or site label means: CD45RA+CCR7+. These receptors came from a man aged 18 to 29 in good health. Some clones in this sample may be carry-over from other donors' samples.

The chain couples TRBV7-3 to TRBJ1-1, with a tentative D call TRBD1 (5 bases). This CDR3 region has 15 residues. Trimming took off 1 base at V and 2 bases at J, with 11 bases between the two ends. CDR1 and CDR2 (germline): SGHTA, FQGTGA. The CDR3 here is CASSLIRRDNTEAFF. The CDR3 coding sequence is TGTGCCAGCAGCTTAATCCGCCGGGACAACACTGAAGCTTTCTTT. Full variable domain (missing parts from reference TRBV7-3 and TRBJ1-1): GAGVSQTPSNKVTEKGKYVELRCDPISGHTALYWYRQSLGQGPEFLIYFQGTGAADDSGLPNDRFFAVRPEGSVSTLKIQRTERGDSAVYLCASSLIRRDNTEAFFGQGTRLTVV.

The gene calls are TRBV11-1 and TRBJ2-1; a weak D match, TRBD2 (5 bases). Germline values: CDR1 SGHAT, CDR2 FQDESV (reference sequence). Trimming removed 5 bases at V and 5 bases at J, with 13 bases between. The CDR3 loop spans 14 amino acids. The CDR3 loop reads CASSGPGSHNEQFF. CDR3 nucleotide sequence: TGTGCCAGCAGCGGCCCGGGGAGCCACAATGAGCAGTTCTTC. Filled out from reference TRBV11-1 and TRBJ2-1, the complete variable domain reads EAEVAQSPRYKITEKSQAVAFWCDPISGHATLYWYRQILGQGPELLVQFQDESVVDDSQLPKDRFSAERLKGVDSTLKIQPAELGDSAMYLCASSGPGSHNEQFFGPGTRLTVL.

The chain has TRBV9 and TRBJ1-5; TRBD1 is a possible D gene (6 bases). The CDR3 sequence is 16 residues long. Trimming removed 0 bases at V and 3 bases at J, with 13 bases between. The germline CDR1 and CDR2 sequences are SGDLS and YYNGEE. The CDR3 reads CASSVGETGFNQPQHF. The CDR3 region has the DNA TGTGCCAGCAGCGTAGGTGAGACAGGTTTCAATCAGCCCCAGCATTTT. The full variable domain, rest sourced from reference TRBV9 and TRBJ1-5, is DSGVTQTPKHLITATGQRVTLRCSPRSGDLSVYWYQQSLDQGLQFLIQYYNGEERAKGNILERFSAQQFPDLHSELNLSSLELGDSALYFCASSVGETGFNQPQHFGDGTRLSIL.

This chain joins TRBV6-5 and TRBJ2-7, with 8 bases identical to TRBD2. In germline, CDR1 is MNHEY, CDR2 SVGAGI. The J segment lost 6 bases and the V segment lost 0 bases, leaving 10 bases of the junction unmatched. The CDR3 is made up of 16 amino acids. The CDR3 reads CASSYSSGGPVAEQYF. In DNA, the CDR3 is TGTGCCAGCAGTTACTCTTCGGGAGGGCCGGTTGCCGAGCAGTACTTC.

The chain is built from TRBV27 and TRBJ1-1; possible D gene TRBD1, 6 bases. The CDR3 consists of 15 residues. Germline CDR1 is MNHEY and CDR2 is SMNVEV (reference sequence). V shed 2 bases and J shed 4 bases, with 14 bases lying between them. This chain's CDR3 is CASSLIGGAATEAFF. DNA for the CDR3: TGTGCCAGCAGTTTAATCGGGGGGGCGGCCACTGAAGCTTTCTTT.